This TCR beta chain was recovered during a study of blood T cell repertoires in COVID-19. Background on the study: The origin of the acute and convalescent COVID-19 samples was the United States, Italy and Spain. Nucleic acid was either cDNA or gDNA, and it came from T cells, B-cell-depleted T cells, or PBMCs.

As originally analysed: From reference gene primer amplification, estimates of nucleated cell counts were derived. The data were produced by immunoSEQ multiplex PCR, yet TCRdb's version contains in-frame clones alone and is incomplete. The D gene and trimming were derived from the DNA, and the V and J assignments and clone size from that table. This sample has 210,000 or so clones, with 88% found just once. The germline V gene has CDR1 SGHTA and CDR2 FQGNSA. J gave up 3 bases and V 1 base, and 2 bases lay outside the gene matches. CDR3 length: 15 residues. The source of this sequence is a woman in her sixties with acute or convalescent COVID-19. Sample: peripheral blood. The gene calls are TRBV7-2 and TRBJ2-3; 9 bases agree with TRBD1. Written as DNA, the CDR3 is TGTGCCAGCAGCTTAGGACAGGGGGTAACAGATACGCAGTATTTT. It yields the protein CASSLGQGVTDTQYF. The variable domain in full, with the rest retrieved from reference TRBV7-2 and TRBJ2-3, is GAGVSQSPSNKVTEKGKDVELRCDPISGHTALYWYRQSLGQGLEFLIYFQGNSAPDKSGLPSDRFSAERTGGSVSTLTIQRTQQEDSAVYLCASSLGQGVTDTQYFGPGTRLTVL.